This T cell receptor (beta chain) emerged from a study of blood T cells in healthy people across ages. The V and J ends lost 6 bases and 4 bases respectively, with 15 bases between them. The CDR3 sequence is 14 residues long. Healthy individuals of Caucasian origin from Russia, aged roughly 6 to 100, served as donors. Primed by a sample-barcoded 5' primer and a J-beta primer mix, a second PCR proceeded for roughly 6 to 12 cycles. Every sample gave at least 2.5 million paired-end reads containing CDR3. TCRdb reprocessed the 5' RACE reads via MiXCR and lists one record per CDR3 protein. The repertoire includes some 800,000 distinct CDR3 sequences, 20% to 25% of them detected once, and under 4.5% sits in the top ten. These data were likewise used in another study, on T cells of mothers and their children. As that report states: In related and unrelated pairs alike, thymic selection shapes TCR recombination output, with inherited differences minor.

The TCR was taken from a boy aged 5-17 years in good health. The rearrangement joins TRBV12-3 or TRBV12-4 to TRBJ1-2; possible D gene TRBD1, 5 bases. The specimen was blood. CDR3 region: CASRASGRPYGYTF. CDR3 in DNA: TGTGCCAGCAGGGCGTCGGGGCGCCCCTATGGCTACACCTTC.